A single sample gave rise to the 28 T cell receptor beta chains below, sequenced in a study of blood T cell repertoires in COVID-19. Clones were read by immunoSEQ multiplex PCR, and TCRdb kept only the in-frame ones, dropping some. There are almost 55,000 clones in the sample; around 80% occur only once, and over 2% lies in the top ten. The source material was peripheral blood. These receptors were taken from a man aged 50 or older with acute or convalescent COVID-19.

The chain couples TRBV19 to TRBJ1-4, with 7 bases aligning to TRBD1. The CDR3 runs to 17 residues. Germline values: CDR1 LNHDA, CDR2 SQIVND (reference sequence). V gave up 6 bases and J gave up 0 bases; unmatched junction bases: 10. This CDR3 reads CASSNPGQIATNEKLFF. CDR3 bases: TGTGCCAGTAGCAATCCGGGACAGATTGCAACTAATGAAAAACTGTTTTTT.

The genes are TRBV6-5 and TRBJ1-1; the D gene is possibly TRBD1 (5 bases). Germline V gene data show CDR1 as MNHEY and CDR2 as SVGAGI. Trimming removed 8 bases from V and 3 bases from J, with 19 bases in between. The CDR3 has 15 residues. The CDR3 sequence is CASSQRRGLHTEAFF. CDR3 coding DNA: TGTGCCAGCTCCCAGCGGAGGGGACTTCACACTGAAGCTTTCTTT.

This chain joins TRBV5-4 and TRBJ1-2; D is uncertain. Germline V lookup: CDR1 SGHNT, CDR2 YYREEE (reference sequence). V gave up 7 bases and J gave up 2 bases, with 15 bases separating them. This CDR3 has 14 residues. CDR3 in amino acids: CASRPNDINYGYTF. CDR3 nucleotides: TGTGCCAGCCGCCCGAATGACATAAACTATGGCTACACCTTC.

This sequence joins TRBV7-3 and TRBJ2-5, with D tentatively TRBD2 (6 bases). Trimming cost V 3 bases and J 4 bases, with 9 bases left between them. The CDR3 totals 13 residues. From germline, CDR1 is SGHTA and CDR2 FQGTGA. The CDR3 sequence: CASSLTSRETQYF. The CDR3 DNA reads TGTGCCAGCAGCTTGACTAGTCGAGAGACCCAGTACTTC.

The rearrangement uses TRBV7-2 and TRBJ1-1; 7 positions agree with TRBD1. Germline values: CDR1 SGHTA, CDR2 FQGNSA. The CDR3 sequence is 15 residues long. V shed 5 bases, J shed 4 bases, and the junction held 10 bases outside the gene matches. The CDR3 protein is CASSTKTGLSTEAFF. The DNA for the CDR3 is TGTGCCAGCAGCACCAAGACAGGGTTGAGCACTGAAGCTTTCTTT.

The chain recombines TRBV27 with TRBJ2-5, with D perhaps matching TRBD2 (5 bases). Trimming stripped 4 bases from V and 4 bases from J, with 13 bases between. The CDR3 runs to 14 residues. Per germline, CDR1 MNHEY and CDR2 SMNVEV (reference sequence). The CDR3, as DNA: TGTGCCAGCAGTTCACTAGGAGTGGTAGAGACCCAGTACTTC. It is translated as CASSSLGVVETQYF.

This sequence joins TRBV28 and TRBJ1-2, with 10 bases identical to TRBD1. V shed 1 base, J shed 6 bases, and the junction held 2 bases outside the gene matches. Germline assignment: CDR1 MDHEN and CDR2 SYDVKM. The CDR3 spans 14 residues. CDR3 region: CASSLFGTGDGYTF. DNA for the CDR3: TGTGCCAGCAGTTTATTTGGGACAGGGGATGGCTACACCTTC.

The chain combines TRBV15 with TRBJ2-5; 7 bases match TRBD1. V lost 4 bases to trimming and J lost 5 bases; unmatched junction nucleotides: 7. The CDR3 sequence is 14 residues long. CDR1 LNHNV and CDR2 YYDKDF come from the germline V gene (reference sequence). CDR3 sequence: CATSTTGPRETQYF. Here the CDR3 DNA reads TGTGCCACCAGCACGACAGGGCCGAGGGAGACCCAGTACTTC.

Written as DNA, the CDR3 is TGTGCCAGCAGCGTCCGACCCGGACGGACACAAGAGACCCAGTACTTC. Protein sequence: CASSVRPGRTQETQYF. This rearrangement joins TRBV9 to TRBJ2-5; perhaps TRBD1 as D (5 bases). The CDR3 contains 16 residues. The germline V and J ends were trimmed by 2 bases and 2 bases, with 16 bases remaining between them. Germline CDR1 is SGDLS and CDR2 is YYNGEE.

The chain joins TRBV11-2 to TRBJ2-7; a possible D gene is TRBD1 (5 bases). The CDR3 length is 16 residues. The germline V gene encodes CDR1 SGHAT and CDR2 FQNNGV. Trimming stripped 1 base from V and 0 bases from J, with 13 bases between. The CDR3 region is CASSLGGFGSSYEQYF. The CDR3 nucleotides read TGTGCCAGCAGCTTAGGGGGCTTCGGAAGCTCCTACGAGCAGTACTTC.

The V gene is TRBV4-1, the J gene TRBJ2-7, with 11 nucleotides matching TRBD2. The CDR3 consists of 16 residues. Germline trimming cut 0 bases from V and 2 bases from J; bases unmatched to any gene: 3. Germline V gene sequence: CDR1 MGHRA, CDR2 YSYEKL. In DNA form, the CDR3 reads TGCGCCAGCAGCCAAGAGAGACTAGCGGGAACCTACGAGCAGTACTTC. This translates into CASSQERLAGTYEQYF.

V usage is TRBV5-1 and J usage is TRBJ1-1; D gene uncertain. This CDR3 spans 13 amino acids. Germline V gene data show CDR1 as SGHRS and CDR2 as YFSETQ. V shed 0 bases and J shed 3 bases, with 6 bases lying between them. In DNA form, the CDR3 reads TGCGCCAGCAGCTTGGACGAGTACACTGAAGCTTTCTTT. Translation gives CASSLDEYTEAFF.

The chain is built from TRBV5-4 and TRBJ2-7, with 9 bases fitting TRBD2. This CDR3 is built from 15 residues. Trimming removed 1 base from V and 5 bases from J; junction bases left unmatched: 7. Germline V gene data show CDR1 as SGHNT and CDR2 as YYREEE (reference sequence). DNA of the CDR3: TGTGCCAGCAGCTTGCTGGCGGGGGGGCTCAACGAGCAGTACTTC. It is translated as CASSLLAGGLNEQYF.

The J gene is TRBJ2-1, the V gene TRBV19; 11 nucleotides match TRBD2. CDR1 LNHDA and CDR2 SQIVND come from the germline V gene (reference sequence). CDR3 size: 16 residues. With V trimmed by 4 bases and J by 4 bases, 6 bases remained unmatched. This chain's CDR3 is CASSTLAGGQYNEQFF. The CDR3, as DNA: TGTGCCAGTAGTACCCTAGCGGGGGGCCAGTACAATGAGCAGTTCTTC.

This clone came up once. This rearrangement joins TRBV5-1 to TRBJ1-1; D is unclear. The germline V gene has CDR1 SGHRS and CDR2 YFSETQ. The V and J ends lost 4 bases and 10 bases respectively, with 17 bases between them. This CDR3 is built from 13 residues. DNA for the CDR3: TGCGCCAGCAGCCCGGACGGGGTCTTGGGAGCTTTCTTT. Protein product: CASSPDGVLGAFF. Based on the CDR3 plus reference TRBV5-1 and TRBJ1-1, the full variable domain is KAGVTQTPRYLIKTRGQQVTLSCSPISGHRSVSWYQQTPGQGLQFLFEYFSETQRNKGNFPGRFSGRQFSNSRSEMNVSTLELGDSALYLCASSPDGVLGAFFGQGTRLTVV.

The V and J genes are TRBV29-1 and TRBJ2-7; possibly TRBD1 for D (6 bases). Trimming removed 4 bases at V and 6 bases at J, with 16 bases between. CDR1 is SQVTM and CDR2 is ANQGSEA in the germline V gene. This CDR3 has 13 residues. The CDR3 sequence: CSVGPQGRPEQYF. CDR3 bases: TGCAGCGTTGGCCCCCAGGGGCGCCCCGAGCAGTACTTC.

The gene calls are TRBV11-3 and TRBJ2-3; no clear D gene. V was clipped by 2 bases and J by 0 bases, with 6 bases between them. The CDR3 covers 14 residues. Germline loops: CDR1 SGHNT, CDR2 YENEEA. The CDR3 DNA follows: TGTGCCAGCAGCTTACAGAGGAGCACAGATACGCAGTATTTT. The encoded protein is CASSLQRSTDTQYF.

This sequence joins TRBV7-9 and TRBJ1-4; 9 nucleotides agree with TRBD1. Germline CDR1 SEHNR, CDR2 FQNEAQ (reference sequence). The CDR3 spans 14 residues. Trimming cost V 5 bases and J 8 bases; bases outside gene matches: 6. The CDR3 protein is CASSAGQGSEKLFF. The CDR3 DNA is TGTGCCAGCAGCGCGGGACAGGGAAGCGAAAAACTGTTTTTT.

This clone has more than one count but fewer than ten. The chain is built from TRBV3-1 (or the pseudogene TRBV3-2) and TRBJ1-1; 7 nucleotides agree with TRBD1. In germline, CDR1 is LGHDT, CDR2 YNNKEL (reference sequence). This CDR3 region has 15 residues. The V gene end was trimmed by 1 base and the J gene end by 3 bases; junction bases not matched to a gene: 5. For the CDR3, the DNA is TGTGCCAGCAGCCAAGGCGACAGGGCGTACACTGAAGCTTTCTTT. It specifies CASSQGDRAYTEAFF.

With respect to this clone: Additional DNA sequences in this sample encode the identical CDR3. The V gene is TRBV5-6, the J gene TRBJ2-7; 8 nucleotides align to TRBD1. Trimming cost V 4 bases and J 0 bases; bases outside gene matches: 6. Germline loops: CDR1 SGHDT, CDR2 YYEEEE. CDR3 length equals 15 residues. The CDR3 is CASSPGTGSSYEQYF. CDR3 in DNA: TGTGCCAGCAGCCCTGGGACAGGAAGCTCCTACGAGCAGTACTTC.

CDR3 residues: CASSSDRLHSYEQYF. For the CDR3, the DNA is TGTGCCAGTAGTTCCGACAGGCTTCACTCCTACGAGCAGTACTTC. The rearrangement joins TRBV19 to TRBJ2-7, with D tentatively TRBD1 (6 bases). V was cut by 5 bases and J by 0 bases, with 14 bases left in between. The CDR3 covers 15 residues. Germline V gene lookup returns CDR1 LNHDA and CDR2 SQIVND (reference sequence).

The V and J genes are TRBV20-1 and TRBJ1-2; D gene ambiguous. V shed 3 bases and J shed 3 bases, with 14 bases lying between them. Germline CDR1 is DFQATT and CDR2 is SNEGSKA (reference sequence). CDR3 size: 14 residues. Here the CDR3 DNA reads TGCAGTGCTAGTGTAGGAGGGCGCGACTATGGCTACACCTTC. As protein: CSASVGGRDYGYTF.

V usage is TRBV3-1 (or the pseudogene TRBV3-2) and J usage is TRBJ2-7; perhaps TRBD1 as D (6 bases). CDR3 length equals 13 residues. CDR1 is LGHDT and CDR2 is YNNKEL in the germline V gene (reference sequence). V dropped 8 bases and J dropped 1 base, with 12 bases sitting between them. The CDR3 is CASAYRESYEQYF. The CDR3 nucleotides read TGTGCCAGCGCATACAGGGAATCCTACGAGCAGTACTTC.

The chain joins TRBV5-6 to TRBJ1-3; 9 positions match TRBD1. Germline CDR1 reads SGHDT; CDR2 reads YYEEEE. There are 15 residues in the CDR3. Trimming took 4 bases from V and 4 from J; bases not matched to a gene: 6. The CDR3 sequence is CASSPTGGTGNTIYF. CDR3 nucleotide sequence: TGTGCCAGCAGCCCCACAGGGGGCACGGGAAACACCATATATTTT. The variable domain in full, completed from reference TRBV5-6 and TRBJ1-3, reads DAGVTQSPTHLIKTRGQQVTLRCSPKSGHDTVSWYQQALGQGPQFIFQYYEEEERQRGNFPDRFSGHQFPNYSSELNVNALLLGDSALYLCASSPTGGTGNTIYFGEGSWLTVV.

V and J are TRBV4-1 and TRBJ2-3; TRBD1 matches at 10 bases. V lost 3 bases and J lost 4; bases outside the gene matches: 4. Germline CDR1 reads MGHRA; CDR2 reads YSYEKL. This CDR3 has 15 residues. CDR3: CASSQRDRGPDTQYF. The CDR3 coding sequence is TGCGCCAGCAGCCAGAGGGACAGGGGACCAGATACGCAGTATTTT.

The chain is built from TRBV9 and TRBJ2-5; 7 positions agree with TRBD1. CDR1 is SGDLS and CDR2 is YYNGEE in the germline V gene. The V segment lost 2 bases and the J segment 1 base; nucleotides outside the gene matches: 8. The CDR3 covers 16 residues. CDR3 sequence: CASSVSPGGSQETQYF. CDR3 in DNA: TGTGCCAGCAGCGTTTCCCCAGGGGGTTCCCAAGAGACCCAGTACTTC.

The CDR3 DNA reads TGCGCCAGCAGCCAAGACCCCAGCTCCTACAATGAGCAGTTCTTC. This translates into CASSQDPSSYNEQFF. The rearrangement joins TRBV4-1 to TRBJ2-1; D unresolved. Trimming stripped 0 bases from V and 0 bases from J, with 6 bases between. The CDR3 has 15 residues. CDR1 is MGHRA, CDR2 YSYEKL, per germline.

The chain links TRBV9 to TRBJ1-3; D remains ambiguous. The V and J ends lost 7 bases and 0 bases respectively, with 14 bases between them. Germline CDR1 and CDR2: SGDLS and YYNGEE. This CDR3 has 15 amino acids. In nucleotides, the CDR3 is TGTGCCAGCGGGAGGGATCATATCTCTGGAAACACCATATATTTT. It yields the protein CASGRDHISGNTIYF.